The 20 T cell receptor beta chains given below trace back to one sample, sequenced in a study of beta chain features in type 1 diabetes. Expressed TCRB transcripts were sequenced, since all the RNA that had been isolated was reverse transcribed. Here immunoSEQ multiplex PCR was the method, and the copy in TCRdb shows in-frame clones only, minus some. The data hold roughly 450,000 clones, with approximately 15% observed a single time. The material sequenced was naive CD4+ T cells from blood. The receptors shown here come from a man aged 30 to 39 in good health.

This clone was observed a few times. The genes are TRBV30 and TRBJ2-1, with D unresolved. This CDR3 region has 15 residues. The V gene's germline CDR1 is GTSNPN and CDR2 SVGIG (reference sequence). Deletions cut 3 bases from V and 2 bases from J, with 14 bases between. CDR3 loop: CAWREKRGTYNEQFF. CDR3 DNA sequence: TGTGCCTGGAGGGAAAAGAGAGGCACCTACAATGAGCAGTTCTTC.

This chain links TRBV2 with TRBJ1-6, with 8 nucleotides matching TRBD1. J lost 6 bases, V lost 3 bases, and 1 base had no gene match. CDR1 and CDR2 (germline): SNHLY, FYNNEI. CDR3 length: 14 residues. Written as DNA, the CDR3 is TGTGCCAGCAGTGAGGGGACAGGTAATTCACCCCTCCACTTT. Translated, it gives CASSEGTGNSPLHF. The whole variable domain, filled in from reference TRBV2 and TRBJ1-6, reads EPEVTQTPSHQVTQMGQEVILRCVPISNHLYFYWYRQILGQKVEFLVSFYNNEISEKSEIFDDQFSVERPDGSNFTLKIRSTKLEDSAMYFCASSEGTGNSPLHFGNGTRLTVT.

This chain connects TRBV7-2 to TRBJ2-1, with D hard to call. This CDR3 is built from 14 residues. Germline CDR1 is SGHTA and CDR2 is FQGNSA. V was cut by 5 bases and J by 6 bases, with 14 bases left in between. CDR3 loop: CASSPMVARNEQFF. The CDR3 nucleotides are TGTGCCAGCAGCCCTATGGTAGCTCGCAATGAGCAGTTCTTC. Looking up the rest from reference TRBV7-2 and TRBJ2-1 gives the full variable domain: GAGVSQSPSNKVTEKGKDVELRCDPISGHTALYWYRQSLGQGLEFLIYFQGNSAPDKSGLPSDRFSAERTGGSVSTLTIQRTQQEDSAVYLCASSPMVARNEQFFGPGTRLTVL.

The table lists this clone with a few counts. CDR3 in DNA: TGTGCCAGCAGCGATTTTTTGACAGCCTCTGGGGCCAACGTCCTGACTTTC. Translating gives CASSDFLTASGANVLTF. J is TRBJ2-6 and V is TRBV5-6; maybe TRBD1 (5 bases). The germline V and J ends were trimmed by 4 bases and 0 bases, with 14 bases remaining between them. CDR1 SGHDT and CDR2 YYEEEE come from the germline V gene. The CDR3 contains 17 residues.

V usage is TRBV5-6 and J usage is TRBJ1-2; no definite D call. The germline V gene encodes CDR1 SGHDT and CDR2 YYEEEE. Trimming took off 4 bases at V and 8 bases at J, with 15 bases between the two ends. CDR3 length: 13 residues. The chain's CDR3 is CASSNRNGLGYTF. The CDR3 nucleotides read TGTGCCAGCAGCAACCGAAACGGCTTAGGCTACACCTTC.

This clone turned up a few times. The chain has TRBV19 and TRBJ2-5; weak D call: TRBD1 (5 bases). Germline V gives CDR1 LNHDA, CDR2 SQIVND (reference sequence). The CDR3 spans 12 residues. Trimming took 6 bases from V and 5 from J, leaving 10 bases between them. CDR3 sequence: CASRPNRETQYF. CDR3 DNA: TGTGCCAGTAGGCCTAACAGGGAGACCCAGTACTTC.

The V and J genes are TRBV15 and TRBJ1-2, with D possibly TRBD1 on 6 matching bases. Trimming took 0 bases from V and 6 from J, leaving 11 bases between them. The CDR3 totals 14 residues. The V gene's germline CDR1 is LNHNV and CDR2 YYDKDF (reference sequence). The CDR3 DNA sequence: TGTGCCACCAGCAGAGAACAGGGAGGCGATGGCTACACCTTC. Encoded protein: CATSREQGGDGYTF.

The chain combines TRBV27 with TRBJ2-7, with unresolved D. The V gene lost 6 bases and the J gene lost 3 bases, with 18 bases spanning the gap. CDR1 and CDR2 from the germline V gene are MNHEY and SMNVEV (reference sequence). This CDR3 has 15 residues. CDR3 in amino acids: CASSWKGGRSYEQYF. In DNA form, the CDR3 reads TGTGCCAGCAGCTGGAAGGGCGGACGTAGCTACGAGCAGTACTTC.

CDR3 nucleotide sequence: TGTGCCACCAGCAGAGAAAAGGGACGGCAACCGACTTTC. It translates to CATSREKGRQPTF. The chain employs TRBV15 and TRBJ2-6; D possibly uses TRBD1 or TRBD2 (5 bases each). Germline V gene lookup returns CDR1 LNHNV and CDR2 YYDKDF (reference sequence). The CDR3 has 13 residues. Trimming left V 0 bases short and J 18 bases short, with 15 bases between.

V and J are TRBV5-6 and TRBJ2-6; TRBD2 is a possible D gene (6 bases). The V gene's germline CDR1 is SGHDT and CDR2 YYEEEE. The V gene lost 0 bases and the J gene lost 4 bases, with 11 bases spanning the gap. The CDR3 contains 16 residues. CDR3 loop: CASSLAPGAGANVLTF. The CDR3 nucleotides are TGTGCCAGCAGCTTGGCTCCGGGAGCGGGGGCCAACGTCCTGACTTTC.

The chain recombines TRBV5-6 with TRBJ1-1; unclear D gene. CDR3 length: 12 residues. CDR1 and CDR2 from the germline V gene are SGHDT and YYEEEE. V shed 0 bases and J shed 10 bases, with 10 bases lying between them. The DNA for the CDR3 is TGTGCCAGCAGCTTGGCCCGAGGTAGAGCTTTCTTT. Its translation: CASSLARGRAFF.

The rearrangement joins TRBV7-9 to TRBJ2-2; D not resolved. In germline, CDR1 is SEHNR, CDR2 FQNEAQ (reference sequence). V was clipped by 9 bases and J by 2 bases, with 7 bases between them. CDR3 length: 12 residues. The CDR3, as DNA: TGTGCCAGAGATCGAAACACCGGGGAGCTGTTTTTT. It encodes CARDRNTGELFF.

This chain uses TRBV30 with TRBJ2-7; 7 bases line up with TRBD1. CDR1 and CDR2 (germline): GTSNPN, SVGIG (reference sequence). V gave up 0 bases and J gave up 1 base; unmatched junction bases: 3. CDR3 length equals 14 residues. For the CDR3, the DNA is TGTGCCTGGAGTGTAGGGGGACAGTCCTACGAGCAGTACGTC. Residues: CAWSVGGQSYEQYV.

The table lists this clone with a few counts. The CDR3 DNA reads as TGTGCCAGCAGCCGCCTACAGGGCGACTATGGCTACACCTTC. This sequence encodes CASSRLQGDYGYTF. The genes are TRBV7-8 and TRBJ1-2, with a weak D call TRBD1 (6 bases). Deletions cut 5 bases from V and 3 bases from J, with 13 bases between. The V gene's germline CDR1 is SGHVS and CDR2 FQNEAQ. The CDR3 runs to 14 residues. Full variable domain (missing parts from reference TRBV7-8 and TRBJ1-2): GAGVSQSPRYKVAKRGQDVALRCDPISGHVSLFWYQQALGQGPEFLTYFQNEAQLDKSGLPSDRFFAERPEGSVSTLKIQRTQQEDSAVYLCASSRLQGDYGYTFGSGTRLTVV.

The DNA for the CDR3 is TGTGCCAGCAGTGTGACAGGGGAGAATGGCTACACCTTC. Encoded protein: CASSVTGENGYTF. The J gene is TRBJ1-2, the V gene TRBV2; 8 positions match TRBD1. Germline CDR1 reads SNHLY; CDR2 reads FYNNEI. Trimming cost V 4 bases and J 6 bases; bases outside gene matches: 4. This CDR3 has 13 residues.

The rearrangement joins TRBV28 to TRBJ2-7, with TRBD1 matching over 7 bases. Per germline, CDR1 MDHEN and CDR2 SYDVKM. Trimming took 4 bases from V and 1 from J; bases not matched to a gene: 10. The CDR3 extends over 16 amino acids. The CDR3 coding sequence is TGTGCCAGCAGTTCCGGACCGGGACAGTCTTCCTACGAGCAGTACGTC. It is translated as CASSSGPGQSSYEQYV.

Of note for this clone: The junction and the germline gene differ at one end; a read error may be behind it. This chain joins TRBV7-7 and TRBJ2-3, with D perhaps TRBD1 or TRBD2 (7 bases each). This CDR3 region has 16 residues. Germline assignment: CDR1 SSHAT and CDR2 FNYEAQ (reference sequence). Written as DNA, the CDR3 is TGTGCTAGCAGCTTAGGTCAAGGGAGGGGGCCCGATACGCAGTATTTT. This translates into CASSLGQGRGPDTQYF. The complete variable domain, with remaining parts taken from reference TRBV7-7 and TRBJ2-3, reads GAGVSQSPRYKVTKRGQDVTLRCDPISSHATLYWYQQALGQGPEFLTYFNYEAQPDKSGLPSDRFSAERPEGSISTLTIQRTEQRDSAMYRCASSLGQGRGPDTQYFGPGTRLTVL.

This clone was counted between two and nine times. The chain combines TRBV29-1 with TRBJ1-1; D perhaps matches TRBD1 (5 bases). The germline gives CDR1 SQVTM, CDR2 ANQGSEA. V was cut by 4 bases and J by 1 base, with 10 bases left in between. This CDR3 comprises 13 residues. This chain's CDR3 is CSVGGVRNTEAFF. The CDR3 nucleotides are TGCAGCGTTGGAGGGGTTAGGAACACTGAAGCTTTCTTT. The entire variable domain, with the rest obtained from reference TRBV29-1 and TRBJ1-1, is as follows: SAVISQKPSRDICQRGTSLTIQCQVDSQVTMMFWYRQQPGQSLTLIATANQGSEATYESGFVIDKFPISRPNLTFSTLTVSNMSPEDSSIYLCSVGGVRNTEAFFGQGTRLTVV.

This rearrangement joins TRBV18 to TRBJ2-5; D gene ambiguous. The V gene lost 3 bases and the J gene lost 2 bases, with 16 bases spanning the gap. CDR1 KGHSH and CDR2 LQKENI come from the germline V gene. The CDR3 is made up of 16 amino acids. In DNA form, the CDR3 reads TGTGCCAGCTCACCGAACAGTCCGGTGGTACAAGAGACCCAGTACTTC. It translates to CASSPNSPVVQETQYF.

This clone was found a few times. The chain employs TRBV7-6 and TRBJ2-1, with TRBD1 as a possible D gene (6 bases). V was shortened by 1 base and J by 8 bases, with 12 bases between the two germline ends. This CDR3 comprises 14 residues. Germline CDR1 SGHVS, CDR2 FNYEAQ. The CDR3 sequence is CASSLVSGAYEQFF. In nucleotides, the CDR3 is TGTGCCAGCAGCTTAGTCTCAGGGGCCTATGAGCAGTTCTTC.